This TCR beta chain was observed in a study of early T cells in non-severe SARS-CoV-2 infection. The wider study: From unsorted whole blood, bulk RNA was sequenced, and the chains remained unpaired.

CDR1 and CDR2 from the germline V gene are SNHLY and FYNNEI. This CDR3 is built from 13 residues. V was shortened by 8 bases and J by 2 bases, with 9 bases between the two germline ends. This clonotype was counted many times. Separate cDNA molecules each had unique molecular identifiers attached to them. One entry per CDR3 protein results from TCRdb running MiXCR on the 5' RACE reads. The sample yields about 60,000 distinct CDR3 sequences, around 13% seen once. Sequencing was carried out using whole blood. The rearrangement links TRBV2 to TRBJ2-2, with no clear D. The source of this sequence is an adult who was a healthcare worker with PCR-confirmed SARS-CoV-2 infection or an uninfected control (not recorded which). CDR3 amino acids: CASESGNTGELFF. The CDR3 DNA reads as TGTGCCAGCGAATCAGGAAACACCGGGGAGCTGTTTTTT.